This T cell receptor (beta chain) was sequenced during a study of T cells after yellow fever vaccination (dated by TCRdb to between 2019 and 2020). Background for the entire study: The SMART-Seq v4 Ultra Low Input RNA kit was used to prepare libraries from fractions with low cell numbers. Bulk TCR alpha and beta repertoires were sequenced longitudinally to track T-cell clones before and after primary and booster YFV17D yellow fever vaccination. Two healthy male donors, one aged 18 to 30 and one aged 30 to 40 years, made up the cohort. Blood samples were taken at several timepoints before and after primary and secondary immunization, and bulk PBMC replicates and cell subsets were isolated. Study-wide findings and limitations: After the booster, most of the clones that had expanded following primary vaccination were detected again (approximately 95% of CD4 and around 90% of CD8), which suggests that memory was broadly maintained. Compared with the primary T-cell response, the secondary T-cell response was faster but weaker, reaching its peak on day 5 rather than on day 15. Computational filtering was required because FACS-sorted repertoires could contain abundant contaminating clonotypes from the bulk population. Because only a couple of donors were included in the study, the extent to which the findings can be generalized is limited. A small share of clonotypes occurred in both CD4 and CD8 compartments, likely arising from convergent recombination.

TCRdb lists the instrument as Illumina NovaSeq 6000. Synthesis of TCR cDNA relied on 5'RACE template switching, a step that introduced a universal primer site along with unique molecular identifiers. Priming of cDNA synthesis was performed from both the TCR alpha and TCR beta constant segments. Library amplification involved two PCR steps, and the second step added sample barcodes and sequencing adapters. Sequencing of the libraries was done on either Illumina HiSeq 2500 (2x100 bp) or NovaSeq (2x150 bp). For the original study's pipeline: Demultiplexing of reads and collapsing into UMI consensus sequences were performed with MIGEC, and V(D)J alignment was carried out with MiXCR. Using edgeR on replicate PBMC samples, clonotypes were called vaccine-responding if FDR was below 0.01 and the log2 fold change was above 5 up to day 15. Each bulk clonotype received a CD4 or CD8 identity based on whether the sequenced CD4 or CD8 repertoire contained that clonotype at higher abundance. TCRdb trimmed the raw reads at Q25, called clones with MiXCR and kept productive beta chains. Rows merge per CDR3 protein into single entries with the most common DNA and genes. V and J calls and clone size were set by TCRdb, not the authors. The sample table shows approximately 160,000 distinct CDR3 sequences, and about a tenth are seen once. The ten largest account for roughly a third of the sample.

Reading the germline V gene (reference sequence) gives CDR1 DFQATT and CDR2 SNEGSKA. V lost 0 bases and J lost 0 bases; the stretch between them is 10 bases long. The CDR3 starts with the cysteine, ends with the phenylalanine, and has 15 residues. CDR3 DNA is the only sequence kept; it has 45 bases, read in frame from the first base. The treatment or condition tag for this specimen amounts to: live attenuated yellow fever vaccine strain. A standard Ficoll-Paque protocol was used to isolate PBMCs from peripheral blood. CD4 and CD8 T-cell fractions were isolated with Dynabeads CD4 and CD8 positive selection kits. TriZol was used to extract RNA from bulk PBMCs, CD4 and CD8 fractions, and dextramer-positive and dextramer-negative fractions. There are many counts of this clonotype. The antigen this receptor binds is unknown. No qualities accompany the bases; no much larger clone lies one base away.

The TCR sequence derives from a man between 18 and 35 years old who received the YFV17D yellow fever vaccine. The input for sequencing was CD8+ T cells sorted from PBMCs, taken 45 days after the yellow fever booster vaccination. The V and J segments used are TRBV20-1 and TRBJ2-3; TRBD2 could be the D gene, as 6 bases match. The nucleotides are TGCAGTGCTAGAGATCTAGCGACTAGCACAGATACGCAGTATTTT. Protein translation: CSARDLATSTDTQYF.